These 17 T cell receptor beta chains originate from one sample sequenced in a study of OX40 agonist ivuxolimab in advanced cancers. Generated by immunoSEQ multiplex PCR, the TCRdb table keeps only in-frame clones and is missing some. The sample has 40,000 to 60,000 clones, about three quarters seen once. The specimen comprised CD4+ or CD8+ T cells sorted from blood, sampled in a trial of the OX40 agonist ivuxolimab. The receptors derive from an adult with an advanced solid tumor such as melanoma, head and neck, liver or kidney cancer.

The chain couples TRBV30 to TRBJ2-3; D is perhaps TRBD1 or TRBD2 (5 bases each). The CDR3 consists of 15 residues. V was clipped by 6 bases and J by 1 base, with 17 bases between them. Germline loops: CDR1 GTSNPN, CDR2 SVGIG (reference sequence). CDR3 loop: CACRVEPGRTDTQYF. Written as DNA, the CDR3 is TGTGCCTGCCGGGTCGAGCCGGGGCGCACAGATACGCAGTATTTT.

This sequence joins TRBV27 and TRBJ2-7; possible D gene TRBD2, 5 bases. The CDR3 runs 14 residues. Germline CDR1 MNHEY, CDR2 SMNVEV (reference sequence). V gave up 6 bases and J gave up 2 bases, with 14 bases separating them. The CDR3 DNA sequence: TGTGCCAGCAGGTCTGACTTCGGGACCTACGAGCAGTACTTC. Its protein product is CASRSDFGTYEQYF.

The V gene is TRBV28, the J gene TRBJ1-2; possibly TRBD1 for D (5 bases). The length of the CDR3 is 15 residues. The V gene lost 8 bases and the J gene lost 2 bases, with 18 bases spanning the gap. Germline CDR1 is MDHEN and CDR2 is SYDVKM. In DNA form, the CDR3 reads TGTGCCAGCCATACATCTGGGGGTCCAAACTATGGCTACACCTTC. Translated: CASHTSGGPNYGYTF.

This clone was counted a single time. The chain joins TRBV7-9 to TRBJ2-1; 8 bases agree with TRBD2. V was clipped by 6 bases and J by 8 bases; unmatched bases: 21. The V gene's germline CDR1 is SEHNR and CDR2 FQNEAQ (reference sequence). The CDR3 loop spans 18 amino acids. CDR3 region: CASRPRLMGSGSPHEQFF. The CDR3 DNA reads TGTGCCAGCAGGCCCCGACTAATGGGGAGCGGGAGCCCCCATGAGCAGTTCTTC.

The chain couples TRBV29-1 to TRBJ1-2, with D tentatively TRBD1 (5 bases). The CDR3 has 16 residues. CDR1 SQVTM and CDR2 ANQGSEA come from the germline V gene. V was cut by 4 bases and J by 1 base, with 19 bases left in between. The CDR3 bases are TGCAGCGTTGTGTCCGGCAGGGAAGATATTAACTATGGCTACACCTTC. It is translated as CSVVSGREDINYGYTF.

The rearrangement uses TRBV19 and TRBJ2-5; no firm D call. The DNA end is a closer match to TRBJ2-7, so the J assignment may be wrong. Looked up from germline, CDR1 is LNHDA and CDR2 is SQIVND (reference sequence). The CDR3 runs 15 residues. The CDR3 is CASSIRTDPSYEQYF. The CDR3, as DNA: TGTGCCAGTAGTATTAGGACGGACCCTTCCTACGAGCAGTACTTC.

This sequence joins TRBV14 and TRBJ2-7; D remains ambiguous. Germline CDR1 SGHDN, CDR2 FVKESK. The CDR3 sequence is 13 residues long. The V end was cut by 2 bases, the J end by 2 bases, with 7 bases between. The CDR3: CASSQNAPYEQYF. The CDR3 DNA reads TGTGCCAGCAGCCAAAATGCCCCCTACGAGCAGTACTTC.

Notes on this clone: Distinct nucleotide sequences in the sample also encode this CDR3. V usage is TRBV29-1 and J usage is TRBJ2-2; D is perhaps TRBD1 or TRBD2 (6 bases each). Germline V gene sequence: CDR1 SQVTM, CDR2 ANQGSEA. V lost 1 base and J lost 4, with 19 bases in between. This CDR3 has 17 residues. In nucleotides, the CDR3 is TGCAGCGTTGAAGGGGGACTGGCGGGACAACCCACCGGGGAGCTGTTTTTT. It is translated as CSVEGGLAGQPTGELFF.

This sequence joins TRBV7-6 and TRBJ1-1; 12 bases fit TRBD1. CDR3 length: 19 residues. V lost 2 bases, J lost 4 bases, and 14 bases stayed unmatched. Per germline, CDR1 SGHVS and CDR2 FNYEAQ. The CDR3 bases are TGTGCCAGCAGCTTAATAGAGGGGACAGGGGGCGGCAAGGGCACTGAAGCTTTCTTT. The encoded protein is CASSLIEGTGGGKGTEAFF.

In this sample, this clone turned up a few times. This chain uses TRBV6-6 with TRBJ1-5; D is unresolved. The CDR3 spans 13 residues. Per the germline V gene, CDR1 is MNHNY and CDR2 is SVGAGI (reference sequence). The germline V and J ends were trimmed by 7 bases and 4 bases, with 11 bases remaining between them. CDR3 region: CASMGETNQPQHF. The DNA of the CDR3 is TGTGCCAGCATGGGAGAAACAAATCAGCCCCAGCATTTT.

This rearrangement joins TRBV6-1 to TRBJ2-5, with 9 bases that match TRBD1. This CDR3 comprises 14 residues. The junction had 6 bases not matched to a gene; V was cut back by 5 bases and J by 5 bases. The germline gives CDR1 MNHNS, CDR2 SASEGT. CDR3 residues: CASSLQGAYETQYF. CDR3 in DNA: TGTGCCAGCAGTTTACAGGGGGCTTACGAGACCCAGTACTTC.

The chain recombines TRBV5-4 with TRBJ1-4; maybe TRBD1 (5 bases). Per germline, CDR1 SGHNT and CDR2 YYREEE (reference sequence). This CDR3 has 14 amino acids. Trimming took off 0 bases at V and 3 bases at J, with 6 bases between the two ends. CDR3 region: CASSLGGANEKLFF. In DNA form, the CDR3 reads TGTGCCAGCAGCTTGGGGGGGGCTAATGAAAAACTGTTTTTT.

The chain couples TRBV7-2 to TRBJ1-4; D gene unclear. CDR3 length: 14 amino acids. V lost 0 bases and J lost 7, with 9 bases in between. Germline values: CDR1 SGHTA, CDR2 FQGNSA. The CDR3 here is CASSLALEGEKLFF. The CDR3 nucleotides read TGTGCCAGCAGCTTAGCTCTCGAGGGTGAAAAACTGTTTTTT. The full variable domain, its missing parts supplied by reference TRBV7-2 and TRBJ1-4, is GAGVSQSPSNKVTEKGKDVELRCDPISGHTALYWYRQSLGQGLEFLIYFQGNSAPDKSGLPSDRFSAERTGGSVSTLTIQRTQQEDSAVYLCASSLALEGEKLFFGSGTQLSVL.

The sample holds one count of this clone. This sequence joins TRBV10-1 and TRBJ2-3; D is unclear. V was shortened by 4 bases and J by 5 bases, with 10 bases between the two germline ends. The CDR3 runs 13 residues. The V gene's germline CDR1 is WNHNN and CDR2 SYGVQD (reference sequence). The CDR3 DNA sequence: TGCGCCAGCAGTGTTGTGGTGGGAGATACGCAGTATTTT. It codes for CASSVVVGDTQYF.

This chain joins TRBV11-2 and TRBJ2-7, with D maybe TRBD1 (6 bases). The CDR3 is 16 residues long. Deletions cut 0 bases from V and 0 bases from J, with 12 bases between. Germline lookup yields CDR1 SGHAT and CDR2 FQNNGV. CDR3 in DNA: TGTGCCAGCAGCTTAGATCGGACAGAGGTCTCCTACGAGCAGTACTTC. It codes for CASSLDRTEVSYEQYF.

The chain couples TRBV2 to TRBJ1-6; 9 bases align to TRBD1. The junction had 2 bases not matched to a gene; V was cut back by 1 base and J by 7 bases. The CDR3 extends over 15 amino acids. In germline, CDR1 is SNHLY, CDR2 FYNNEI. The CDR3, as DNA: TGTGCCAGCAGTGAAGTAGGACAGGGGAATTCACCCCTCCACTTT. It yields the protein CASSEVGQGNSPLHF.

This clone came up a few times. This rearrangement joins TRBV7-9 to TRBJ1-2; D is ambiguous. This CDR3 spans 14 amino acids. CDR1 and CDR2 (germline): SEHNR, FQNEAQ (reference sequence). V lost 3 bases to trimming and J lost 0 bases, with 8 bases between them. CDR3 region: CASSLTTTNYGYTF. CDR3 sequence (DNA): TGTGCCAGCAGCTTGACAACGACTAACTATGGCTACACCTTC.